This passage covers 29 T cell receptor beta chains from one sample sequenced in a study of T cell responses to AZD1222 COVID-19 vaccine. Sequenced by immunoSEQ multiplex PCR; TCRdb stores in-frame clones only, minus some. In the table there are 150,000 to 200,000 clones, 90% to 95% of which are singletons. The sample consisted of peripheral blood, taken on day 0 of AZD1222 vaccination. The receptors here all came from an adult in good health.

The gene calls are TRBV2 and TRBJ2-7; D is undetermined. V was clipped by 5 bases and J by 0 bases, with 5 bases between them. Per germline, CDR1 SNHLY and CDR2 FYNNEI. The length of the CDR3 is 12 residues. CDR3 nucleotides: TGTGCCAGCAGTACTCCCTCCTACGAGCAGTACTTC. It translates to CASSTPSYEQYF.

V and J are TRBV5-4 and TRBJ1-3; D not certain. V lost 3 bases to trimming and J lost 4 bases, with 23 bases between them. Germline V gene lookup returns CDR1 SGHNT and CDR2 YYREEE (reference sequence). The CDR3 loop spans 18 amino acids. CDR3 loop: CASSSSGRVGPWGNTIYF. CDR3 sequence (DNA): TGTGCCAGCAGCTCGAGCGGCCGAGTTGGCCCTTGGGGAAACACCATATATTTT.

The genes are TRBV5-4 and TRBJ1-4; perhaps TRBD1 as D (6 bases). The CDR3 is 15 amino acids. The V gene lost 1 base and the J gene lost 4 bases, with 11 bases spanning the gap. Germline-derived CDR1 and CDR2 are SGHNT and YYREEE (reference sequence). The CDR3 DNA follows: TGTGCCAGCAGCTTGTGGGGCAGGGGTAATGAAAAACTGTTTTTT. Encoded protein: CASSLWGRGNEKLFF.

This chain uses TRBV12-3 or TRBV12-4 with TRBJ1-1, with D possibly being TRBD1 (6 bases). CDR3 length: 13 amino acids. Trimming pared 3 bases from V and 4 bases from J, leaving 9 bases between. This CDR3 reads CASSFGGGTEAFF. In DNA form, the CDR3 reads TGTGCCAGCAGTTTTGGAGGGGGCACTGAAGCTTTCTTT.

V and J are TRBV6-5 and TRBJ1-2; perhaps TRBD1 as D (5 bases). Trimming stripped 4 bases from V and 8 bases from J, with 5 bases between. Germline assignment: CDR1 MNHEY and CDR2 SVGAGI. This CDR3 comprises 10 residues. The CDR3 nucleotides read TGTGCCAGCAGTTGGGGGGGCTACACCTTC. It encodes CASSWGGYTF.

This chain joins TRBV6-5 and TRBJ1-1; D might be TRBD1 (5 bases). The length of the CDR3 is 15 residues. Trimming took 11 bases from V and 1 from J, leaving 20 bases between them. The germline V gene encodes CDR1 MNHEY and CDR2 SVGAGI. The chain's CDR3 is CAGGSRGWGNTEAFF. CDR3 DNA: TGTGCCGGGGGATCCCGGGGCTGGGGGAACACTGAAGCTTTCTTT.

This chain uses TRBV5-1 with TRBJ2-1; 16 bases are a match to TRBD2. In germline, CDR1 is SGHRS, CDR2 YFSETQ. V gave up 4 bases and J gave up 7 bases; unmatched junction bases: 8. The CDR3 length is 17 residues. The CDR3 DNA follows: TGCGCCAGCAGCCCCGGGACTAGCGGGGGGGCCCGAAATGAGCAGTTCTTC. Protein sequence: CASSPGTSGGARNEQFF.

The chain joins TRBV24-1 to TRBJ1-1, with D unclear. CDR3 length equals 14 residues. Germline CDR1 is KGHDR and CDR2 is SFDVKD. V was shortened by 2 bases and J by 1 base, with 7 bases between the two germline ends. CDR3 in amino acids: CATSDSDWNTEAFF. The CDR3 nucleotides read TGTGCCACCAGTGATTCGGACTGGAACACTGAAGCTTTCTTT.

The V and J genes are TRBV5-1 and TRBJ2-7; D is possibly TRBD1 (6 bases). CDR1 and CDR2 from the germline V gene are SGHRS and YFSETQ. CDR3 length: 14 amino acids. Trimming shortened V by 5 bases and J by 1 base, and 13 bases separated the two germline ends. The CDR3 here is CASRARQESYEQYF. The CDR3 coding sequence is TGCGCCAGCAGGGCGAGACAGGAGTCCTACGAGCAGTACTTC.

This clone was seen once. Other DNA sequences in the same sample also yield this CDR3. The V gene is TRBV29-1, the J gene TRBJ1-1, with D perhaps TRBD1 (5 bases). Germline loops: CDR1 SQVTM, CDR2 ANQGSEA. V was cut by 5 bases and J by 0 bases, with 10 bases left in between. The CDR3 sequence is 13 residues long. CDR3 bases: TGCAGCGTTCGACAGTTAATGAACACTGAAGCTTTCTTT. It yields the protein CSVRQLMNTEAFF.

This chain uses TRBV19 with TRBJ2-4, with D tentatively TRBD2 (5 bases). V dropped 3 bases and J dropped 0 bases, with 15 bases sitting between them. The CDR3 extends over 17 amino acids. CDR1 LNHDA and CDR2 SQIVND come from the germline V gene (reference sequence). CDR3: CASSMGWEPLAKNIQYF. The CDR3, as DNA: TGTGCCAGTAGTATGGGGTGGGAGCCCCTAGCCAAAAACATTCAGTACTTC.

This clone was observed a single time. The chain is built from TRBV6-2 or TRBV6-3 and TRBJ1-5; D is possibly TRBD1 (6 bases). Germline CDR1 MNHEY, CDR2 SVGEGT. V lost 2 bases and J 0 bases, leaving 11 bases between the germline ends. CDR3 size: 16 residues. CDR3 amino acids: CASSYQGSNSNQPQHF. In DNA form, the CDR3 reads TGTGCCAGCAGTTACCAGGGGAGCAATAGCAATCAGCCCCAGCATTTT.

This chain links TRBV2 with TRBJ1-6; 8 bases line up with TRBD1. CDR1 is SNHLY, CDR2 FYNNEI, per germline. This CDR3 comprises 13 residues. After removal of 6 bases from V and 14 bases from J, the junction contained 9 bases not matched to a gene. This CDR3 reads CASRGTGLGALHF. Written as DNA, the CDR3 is TGTGCCAGCAGGGGGACAGGCCTTGGGGCCCTCCACTTT. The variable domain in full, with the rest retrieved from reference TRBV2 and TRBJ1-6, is EPEVTQTPSHQVTQMGQEVILRCVPISNHLYFYWYRQILGQKVEFLVSFYNNEISEKSEIFDDQFSVERPDGSNFTLKIRSTKLEDSAMYFCASRGTGLGALHFGNGTRLTVT.

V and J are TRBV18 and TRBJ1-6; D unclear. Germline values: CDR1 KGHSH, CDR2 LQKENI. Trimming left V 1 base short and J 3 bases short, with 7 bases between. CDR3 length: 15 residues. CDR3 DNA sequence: TGTGCCAGCTCACCACAGAGGAACTATAATTCACCCCTCCACTTT. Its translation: CASSPQRNYNSPLHF.

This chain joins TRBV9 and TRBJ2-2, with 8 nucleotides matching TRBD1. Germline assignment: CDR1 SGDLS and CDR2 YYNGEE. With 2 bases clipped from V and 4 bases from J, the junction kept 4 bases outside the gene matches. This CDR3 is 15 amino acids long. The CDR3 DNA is TGTGCCAGCAGCGTTGGACAGGGAAGCACCGGGGAGCTGTTTTTT. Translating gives CASSVGQGSTGELFF.

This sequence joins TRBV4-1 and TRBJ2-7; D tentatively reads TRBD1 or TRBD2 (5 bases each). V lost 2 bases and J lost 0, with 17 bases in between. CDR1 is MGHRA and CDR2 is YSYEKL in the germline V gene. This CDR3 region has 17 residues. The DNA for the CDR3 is TGCGCCAGCAGCCAACTACCGGGACCCACCGGCTCCTACGAGCAGTACTTC. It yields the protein CASSQLPGPTGSYEQYF.

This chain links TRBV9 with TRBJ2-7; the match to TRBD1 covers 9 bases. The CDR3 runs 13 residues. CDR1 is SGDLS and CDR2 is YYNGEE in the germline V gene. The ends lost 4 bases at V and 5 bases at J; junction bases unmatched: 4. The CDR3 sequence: CASSPGTGHEQYF. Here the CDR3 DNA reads TGTGCCAGCAGCCCTGGGACAGGGCACGAGCAGTACTTC.

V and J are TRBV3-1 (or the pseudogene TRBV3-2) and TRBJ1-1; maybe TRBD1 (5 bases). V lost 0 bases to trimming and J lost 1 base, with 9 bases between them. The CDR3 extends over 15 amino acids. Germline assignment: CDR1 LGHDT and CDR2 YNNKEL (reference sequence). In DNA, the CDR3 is TGTGCCAGCAGCCAAGAAGGGGTCGGGAACACTGAAGCTTTCTTT. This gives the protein CASSQEGVGNTEAFF.

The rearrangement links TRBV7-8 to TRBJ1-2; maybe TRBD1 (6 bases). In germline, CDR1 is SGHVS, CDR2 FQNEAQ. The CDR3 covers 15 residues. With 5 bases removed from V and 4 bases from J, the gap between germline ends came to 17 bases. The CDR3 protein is CASSPNTLRGYGYTF. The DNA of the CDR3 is TGTGCCAGCAGCCCAAACACCCTCAGGGGCTATGGCTACACCTTC.

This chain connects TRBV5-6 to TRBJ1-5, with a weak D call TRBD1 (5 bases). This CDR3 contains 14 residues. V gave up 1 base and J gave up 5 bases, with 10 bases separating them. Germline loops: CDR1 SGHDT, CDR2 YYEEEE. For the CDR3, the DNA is TGTGCCAGCAGCTTGTGGGGGACCGATCAGCCCCAGCATTTT. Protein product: CASSLWGTDQPQHF.

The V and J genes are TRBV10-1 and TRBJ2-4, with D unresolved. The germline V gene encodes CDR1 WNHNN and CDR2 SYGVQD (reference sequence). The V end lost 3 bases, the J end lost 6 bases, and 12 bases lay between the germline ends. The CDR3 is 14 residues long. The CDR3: CASSDELFPNIQYF. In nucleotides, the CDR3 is TGCGCCAGCAGTGATGAATTGTTCCCAAACATTCAGTACTTC.

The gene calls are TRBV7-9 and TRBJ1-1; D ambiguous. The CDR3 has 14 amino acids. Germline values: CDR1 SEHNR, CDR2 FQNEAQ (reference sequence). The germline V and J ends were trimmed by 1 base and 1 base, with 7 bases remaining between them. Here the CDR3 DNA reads TGTGCCAGCAGCTTAGTAGGGAGGAACACTGAAGCTTTCTTT. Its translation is CASSLVGRNTEAFF.

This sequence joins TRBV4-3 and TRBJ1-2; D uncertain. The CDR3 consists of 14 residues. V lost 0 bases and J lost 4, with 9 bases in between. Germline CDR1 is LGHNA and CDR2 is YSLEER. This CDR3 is CASSQEKGTYGYTF. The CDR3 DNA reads TGCGCCAGCAGCCAAGAGAAGGGAACCTATGGCTACACCTTC.

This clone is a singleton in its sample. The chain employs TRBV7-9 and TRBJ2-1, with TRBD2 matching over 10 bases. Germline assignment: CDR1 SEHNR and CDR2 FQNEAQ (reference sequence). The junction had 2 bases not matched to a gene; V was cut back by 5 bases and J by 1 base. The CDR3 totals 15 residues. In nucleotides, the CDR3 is TGTGCCAGCAGCAAAGCGGGAGGGTCCTACAATGAGCAGTTCTTC. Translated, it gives CASSKAGGSYNEQFF.

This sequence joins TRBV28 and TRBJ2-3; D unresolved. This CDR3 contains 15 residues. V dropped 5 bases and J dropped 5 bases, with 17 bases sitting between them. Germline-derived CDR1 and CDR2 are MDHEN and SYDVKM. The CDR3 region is CASSTRTQPGDTQYF. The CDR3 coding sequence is TGTGCCAGCAGTACAAGGACCCAACCGGGAGATACGCAGTATTTT.

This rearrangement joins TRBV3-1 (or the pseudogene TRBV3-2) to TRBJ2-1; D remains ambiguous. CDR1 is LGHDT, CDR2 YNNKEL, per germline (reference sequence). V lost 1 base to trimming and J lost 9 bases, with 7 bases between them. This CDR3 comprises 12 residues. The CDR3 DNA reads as TGTGCCAGCAGCCAAGGTGCCCGTGAGCAGTTCTTC. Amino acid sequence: CASSQGAREQFF.

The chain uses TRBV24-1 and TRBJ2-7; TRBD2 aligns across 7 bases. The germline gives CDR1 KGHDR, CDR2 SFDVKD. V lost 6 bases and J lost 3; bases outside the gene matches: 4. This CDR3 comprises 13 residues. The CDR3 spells CATSNPGGYEQYF. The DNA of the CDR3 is TGTGCCACCAGTAATCCGGGAGGCTACGAGCAGTACTTC.

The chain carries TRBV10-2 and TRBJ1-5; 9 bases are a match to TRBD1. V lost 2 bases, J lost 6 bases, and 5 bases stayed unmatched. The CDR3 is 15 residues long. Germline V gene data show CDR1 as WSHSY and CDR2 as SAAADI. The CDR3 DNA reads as TGCGCCAGCAGTGAGGGGGGACAGGGAAGTCAGCCCCAGCATTTT. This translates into CASSEGGQGSQPQHF.

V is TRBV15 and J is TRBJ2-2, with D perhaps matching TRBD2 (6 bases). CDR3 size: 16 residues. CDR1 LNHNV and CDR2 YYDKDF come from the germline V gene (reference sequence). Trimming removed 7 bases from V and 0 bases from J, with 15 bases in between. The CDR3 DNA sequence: TGTGCCACCATACAGTTTGGGGACTCGAACACCGGGGAGCTGTTTTTT. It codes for CATIQFGDSNTGELFF.